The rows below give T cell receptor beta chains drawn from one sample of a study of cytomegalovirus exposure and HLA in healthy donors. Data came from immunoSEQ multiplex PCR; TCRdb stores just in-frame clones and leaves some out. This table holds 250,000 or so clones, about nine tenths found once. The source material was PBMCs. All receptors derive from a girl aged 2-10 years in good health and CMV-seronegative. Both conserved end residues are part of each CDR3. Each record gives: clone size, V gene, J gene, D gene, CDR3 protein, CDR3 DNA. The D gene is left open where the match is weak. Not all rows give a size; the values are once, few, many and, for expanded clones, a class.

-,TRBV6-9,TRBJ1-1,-,CASRRLDSRHTEAFF,TGTGCCAGCAGACGTCTGGACAGTCGTCACACTGAAGCTTTCTTT
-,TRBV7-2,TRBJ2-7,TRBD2,CASSLVAGVYEQYF,TGTGCCAGCAGCTTAGTAGCGGGAGTCTACGAGCAGTACTTC
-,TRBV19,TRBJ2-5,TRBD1,CASSLPPGQGVETQYF,TGTGCCAGTAGTCTGCCCCCGGGACAGGGGGTGGAGACCCAGTACTTC
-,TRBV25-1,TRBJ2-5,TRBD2,CASSVSGGMQETQYF,TGTGCCAGCAGTGTTAGCGGGGGGATGCAAGAGACCCAGTACTTC
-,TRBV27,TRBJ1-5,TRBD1,CASSSSGQVNQPQHF,TGTGCCAGCAGTTCCTCAGGACAGGTGAATCAGCCCCAGCATTTT
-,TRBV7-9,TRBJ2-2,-,CASSSWDSSNTGELFF,TGTGCCAGCAGCTCTTGGGACTCTTCGAACACCGGGGAGCTGTTTTTT
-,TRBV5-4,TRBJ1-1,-,CASSSRDRPGLVAFF,TGTGCCAGCAGCTCCCGGGACCGCCCCGGACTAGTAGCTTTCTTT
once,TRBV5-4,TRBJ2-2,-,CASSLVRNTGELFF,TGTGCCAGCAGCTTGGTCAGGAACACCGGGGAGCTGTTTTTT
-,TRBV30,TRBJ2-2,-,CAWSPYSTGELFF,TGTGCCTGGAGTCCATACTCGACCGGGGAGCTGTTTTTT
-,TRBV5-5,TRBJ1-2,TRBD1,CASSLQGVYGYTF,TGTGCCAGCAGCTTACAGGGGGTATATGGCTACACCTTC
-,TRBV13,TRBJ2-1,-,CASSLVSRSTYNEQFF,TGTGCCAGCAGCTTGGTTTCGAGGTCCACATACAATGAGCAGTTCTTC
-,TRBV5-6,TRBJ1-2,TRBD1,CASSAWGQVVYGYTF,TGTGCCAGCAGCGCATGGGGACAGGTCGTCTATGGCTACACCTTC
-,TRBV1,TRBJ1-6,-,CTSSQDPGQGYNSPLHF,TGCACCAGCAGCCAAGATCCTGGACAGGGGTATAATTCACCCCTCCACTTT
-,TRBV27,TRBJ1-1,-,CASSLIPRGTEAFF,TGTGCCAGCAGTTTAATTCCCCGGGGCACTGAAGCTTTCTTT
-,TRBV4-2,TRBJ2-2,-,CASSQDLGPANTGELFF,TGTGCCAGCAGCCAAGATTTGGGCCCCGCGAACACCGGGGAGCTGTTTTTT
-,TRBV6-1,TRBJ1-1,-,CASRNQGTEAFF,TGTGCCAGCAGGAACCAGGGTACTGAAGCTTTCTTT
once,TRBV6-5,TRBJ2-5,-,CASSYRLAPRGETQYF,TGTGCCAGCAGTTACCGGCTAGCGCCTCGGGGAGAGACCCAGTACTTC
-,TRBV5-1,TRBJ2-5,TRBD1,CASSLGGQGEETQYF,TGCGCCAGCAGCTTGGGGGGACAGGGAGAAGAGACCCAGTACTTC
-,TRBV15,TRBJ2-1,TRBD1,CATSGTGGNEQFF,TGTGCCACCAGCGGGACAGGGGGCAATGAGCAGTTCTTC
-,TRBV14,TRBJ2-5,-,CASSQDWRTGHQETQYF,TGTGCCAGCAGCCAAGATTGGCGGACTGGCCACCAAGAGACCCAGTACTTC
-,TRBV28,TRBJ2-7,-,CASKQAQNEQYF,TGTGCCAGCAAACAGGCGCAGAACGAGCAGTACTTC
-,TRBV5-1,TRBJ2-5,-,CASRPASKETQYF,TGCGCCAGCAGGCCTGCATCTAAGGAGACCCAGTACTTC
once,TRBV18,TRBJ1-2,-,CASSRGSGYTF,TGTGCCAGCTCACGGGGCTCTGGCTACACCTTC
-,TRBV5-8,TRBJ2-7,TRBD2,CASSRGGTSGFYEQYF,TGTGCCAGCAGCAGAGGAGGGACTAGCGGGTTCTACGAGCAGTACTTC
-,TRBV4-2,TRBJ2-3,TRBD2,CASSQDPSGSTDTQYF,TGTGCCAGCAGCCAAGATCCCAGCGGGAGTACAGATACGCAGTATTTT
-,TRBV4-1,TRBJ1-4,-,CASSQGAGQSNEKLFF,TGCGCCAGCAGCCAAGGGGCCGGACAGTCTAATGAAAAACTGTTTTTT
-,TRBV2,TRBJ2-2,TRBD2,CASIAGGITGELFF,TGTGCCAGCATAGCGGGGGGGATCACCGGGGAGCTGTTTTTT
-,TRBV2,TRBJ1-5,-,CASSGGLNQPQHF,TGTGCCAGCAGTGGAGGGCTTAATCAGCCCCAGCATTTT
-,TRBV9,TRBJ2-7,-,CASSVDARGHEQYF,TGTGCCAGCAGCGTAGATGCAAGGGGCCACGAGCAGTACTTC
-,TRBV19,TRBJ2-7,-,CASSMGSDDYEQYF,TGTGCCAGTAGTATGGGCTCGGATGACTACGAGCAGTACTTC
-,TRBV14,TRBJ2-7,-,CASSLSTVQYF,TGTGCCAGCAGCCTCTCTACAGTGCAGTACTTC
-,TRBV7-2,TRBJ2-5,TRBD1,CASSPPTGELETQYF,TGTGCCAGCAGCCCGCCCACAGGGGAATTGGAGACCCAGTACTTC
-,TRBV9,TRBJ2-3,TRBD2,CASSVGSPAGSGDTQYF,TGTGCCAGCAGCGTAGGATCCCCAGCGGGGAGTGGAGATACGCAGTATTTT
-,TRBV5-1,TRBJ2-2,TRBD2,CASSLGLATNTGELFF,TGCGCCAGCAGCCTCGGACTAGCGACGAACACCGGGGAGCTGTTTTTT
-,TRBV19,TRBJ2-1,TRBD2,CASSVTSGSHNEQFF,TGTGCCAGTAGTGTTACTAGCGGGAGTCACAATGAGCAGTTCTTC
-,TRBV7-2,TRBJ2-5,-,CASSPQETQYF,TGTGCCAGCAGCCCTCAAGAGACCCAGTACTTC
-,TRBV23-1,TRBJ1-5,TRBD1,CASSQTTGQPQGQPQHF,TGCGCCAGCAGTCAAACAACGGGACAGCCTCAGGGTCAGCCCCAGCATTTT
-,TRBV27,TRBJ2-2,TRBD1,CASSFRPSGTGGVTGELFF,TGTGCCAGCAGTTTCCGCCCCTCCGGGACAGGGGGAGTCACCGGGGAGCTGTTTTTT
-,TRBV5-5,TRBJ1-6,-,CASSLASAASYNSPLHF,TGTGCCAGCAGCTTGGCCAGCGCAGCCTCCTATAATTCACCCCTCCACTTT
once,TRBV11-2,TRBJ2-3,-,CASRAALGGTQYF,TGTGCCAGCAGGGCGGCGCTCGGGGGTACGCAGTATTTT
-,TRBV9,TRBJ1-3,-,CASSVVAGGNTIYF,TGTGCCAGCAGCGTAGTCGCCGGTGGAAACACCATATATTTT
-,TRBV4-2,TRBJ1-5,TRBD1,CASSQAGGQGEQPQHF,TGTGCCAGCAGCCAAGCCGGGGGACAGGGAGAACAGCCCCAGCATTTT
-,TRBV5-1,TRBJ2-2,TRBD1,CASSFTGGDTGELFF,TGCGCCAGCAGCTTTACAGGGGGAGACACCGGGGAGCTGTTTTTT
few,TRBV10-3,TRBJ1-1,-,CAISGGETTEAFF,TGTGCCATCAGTGGGGGGGAAACCACTGAAGCTTTCTTT
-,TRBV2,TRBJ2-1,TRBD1,CASSQRQGGYNEQFF,TGTGCCAGCAGTCAACGACAGGGGGGTTACAATGAGCAGTTCTTC
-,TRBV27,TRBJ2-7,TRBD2,CASSFGAGVGEQYF,TGTGCCAGCAGTTTTGGCGCGGGGGTCGGCGAGCAGTACTTC
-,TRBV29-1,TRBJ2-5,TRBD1,CSVDSYSGQAKETQYF,TGCAGCGTTGACAGCTATTCCGGACAGGCTAAAGAGACCCAGTACTTC
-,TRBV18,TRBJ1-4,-,CASSPGGAPTEKLFF,TGTGCCAGCTCACCGGGGGGGGCGCCCACTGAAAAACTGTTTTTT